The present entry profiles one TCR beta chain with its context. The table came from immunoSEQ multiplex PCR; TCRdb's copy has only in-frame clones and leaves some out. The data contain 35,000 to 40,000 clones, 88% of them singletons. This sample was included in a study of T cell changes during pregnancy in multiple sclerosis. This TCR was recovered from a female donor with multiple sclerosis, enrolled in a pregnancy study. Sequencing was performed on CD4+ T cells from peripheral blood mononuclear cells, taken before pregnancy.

The CDR3 DNA sequence: TGTGCCAGCAGTGAATTCAGTAATGTGGCGGTCGAAGCTTTCTTT. This translates into CASSEFSNVAVEAFF. This chain connects TRBV25-1 to TRBJ1-1; D remains unclear. Trimming stripped 1 base from V and 8 bases from J, with 17 bases between. The germline CDR1 and CDR2 sequences are MGHDK and SYGVNS. This CDR3 is 15 amino acids long. Full variable domain (remainder filled in from reference TRBV25-1 and TRBJ1-1): EADIYQTPRYLVIGTGKKITLECSQTMGHDKMYWYQQDPGMELHLIHYSYGVNSTEKGDLSSESTVSRIRTEHFPLTLESARPSHTSQYLCASSEFSNVAVEAFFGQGTRLTVV.